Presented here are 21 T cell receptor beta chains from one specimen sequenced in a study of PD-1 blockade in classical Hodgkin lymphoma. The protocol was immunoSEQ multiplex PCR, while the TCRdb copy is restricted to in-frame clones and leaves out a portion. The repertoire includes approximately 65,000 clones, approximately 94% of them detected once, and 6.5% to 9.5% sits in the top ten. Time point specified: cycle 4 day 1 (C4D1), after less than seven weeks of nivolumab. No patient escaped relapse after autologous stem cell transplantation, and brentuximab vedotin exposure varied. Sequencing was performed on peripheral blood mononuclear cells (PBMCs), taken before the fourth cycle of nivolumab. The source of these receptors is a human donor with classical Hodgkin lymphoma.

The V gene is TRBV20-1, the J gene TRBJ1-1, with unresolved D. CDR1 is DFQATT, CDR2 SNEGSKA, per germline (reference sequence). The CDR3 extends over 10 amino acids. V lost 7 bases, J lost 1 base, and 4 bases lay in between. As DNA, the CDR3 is TGCAGTGTGGGGAACACTGAAGCTTTCTTT. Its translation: CSVGNTEAFF.

The CDR3 DNA sequence: TGTGCCAGCAGCTTAGGGGACACGGCCTACGAGCAGTACTTC. The encoded protein is CASSLGDTAYEQYF. The chain is built from TRBV7-6 and TRBJ2-7; D might be TRBD1 (6 bases). CDR1 and CDR2 (germline): SGHVS, FNYEAQ. This CDR3 comprises 14 residues. Trimming stripped 1 base from V and 2 bases from J, with 9 bases between.

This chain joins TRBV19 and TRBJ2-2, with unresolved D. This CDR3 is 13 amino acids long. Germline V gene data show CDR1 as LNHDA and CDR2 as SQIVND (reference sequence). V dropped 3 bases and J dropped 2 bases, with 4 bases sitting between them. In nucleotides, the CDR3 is TGTGCCAGTAGTATTATTAACACCGGGGAGCTGTTTTTT. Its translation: CASSIINTGELFF.

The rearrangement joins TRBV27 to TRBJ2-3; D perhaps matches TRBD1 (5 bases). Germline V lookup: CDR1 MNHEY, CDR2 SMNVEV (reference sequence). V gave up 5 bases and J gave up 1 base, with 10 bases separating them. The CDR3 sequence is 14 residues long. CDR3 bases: TGTGCCAGCAGTAAGGGGTACCGCACAGATACGCAGTATTTT. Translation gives CASSKGYRTDTQYF.

CDR3 bases: TGTGCCAGCAGCCAACCGGGACAGGGGGAAAATTACGAGCAGTACTTC. Encoded protein: CASSQPGQGENYEQYF. V gene TRBV7-9 combines with J gene TRBJ2-7; the match to TRBD1 covers 11 bases. V gave up 5 bases and J gave up 4 bases; unmatched junction bases: 10. The CDR3 is made up of 16 amino acids. In germline, CDR1 is SEHNR, CDR2 FQNEAQ (reference sequence).

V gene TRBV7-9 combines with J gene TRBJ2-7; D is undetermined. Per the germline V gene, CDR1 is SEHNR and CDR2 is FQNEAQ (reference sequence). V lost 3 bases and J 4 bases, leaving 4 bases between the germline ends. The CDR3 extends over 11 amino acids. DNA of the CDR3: TGTGCCAGCAGCTTCCGTTACGAGCAGTACTTC. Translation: CASSFRYEQYF. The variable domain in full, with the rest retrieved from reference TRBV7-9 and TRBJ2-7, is DTGVSQNPRHKITKRGQNVTFRCDPISEHNRLYWYRQTLGQGPEFLTYFQNEAQLEKSRLLSDRFSAERPKGSFSTLEIQRTEQGDSAMYLCASSFRYEQYFGPGTRLTVT.

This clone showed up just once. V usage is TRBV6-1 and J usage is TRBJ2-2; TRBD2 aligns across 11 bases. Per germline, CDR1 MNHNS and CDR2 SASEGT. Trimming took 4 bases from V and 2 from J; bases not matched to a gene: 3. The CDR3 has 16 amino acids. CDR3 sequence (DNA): TGTGCCAGCAGTGGCGGACTAGCGGGTAACACCGGGGAGCTGTTTTTT. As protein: CASSGGLAGNTGELFF.

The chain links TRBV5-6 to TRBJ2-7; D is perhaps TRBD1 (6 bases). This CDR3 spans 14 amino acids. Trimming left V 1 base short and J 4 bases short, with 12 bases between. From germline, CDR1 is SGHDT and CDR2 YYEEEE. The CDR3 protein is CASSLWQGPYEQYF. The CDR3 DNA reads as TGTGCCAGCAGCTTGTGGCAGGGGCCGTACGAGCAGTACTTC.

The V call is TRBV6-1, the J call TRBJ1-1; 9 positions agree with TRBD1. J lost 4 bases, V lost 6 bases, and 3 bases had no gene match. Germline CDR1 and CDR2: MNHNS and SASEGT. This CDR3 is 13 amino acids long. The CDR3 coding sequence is TGTGCCAGCAGGGGACAGGGCGGCACTGAAGCTTTCTTT. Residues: CASRGQGGTEAFF.

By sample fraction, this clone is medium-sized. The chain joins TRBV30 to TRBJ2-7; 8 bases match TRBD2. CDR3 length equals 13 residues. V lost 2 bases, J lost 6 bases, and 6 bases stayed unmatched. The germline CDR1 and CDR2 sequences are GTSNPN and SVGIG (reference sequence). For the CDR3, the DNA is TGTGCCTGGAGTCCGGGGCTAGCGGGCGAGCAGTACTTC. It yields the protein CAWSPGLAGEQYF.

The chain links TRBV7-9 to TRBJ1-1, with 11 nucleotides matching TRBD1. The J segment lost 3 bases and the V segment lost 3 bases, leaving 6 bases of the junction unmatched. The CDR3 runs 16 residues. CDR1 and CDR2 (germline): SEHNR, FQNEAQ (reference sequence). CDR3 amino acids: CASSFGQGARDTEAFF. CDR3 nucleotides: TGTGCCAGCAGCTTCGGACAGGGGGCCAGGGACACTGAAGCTTTCTTT. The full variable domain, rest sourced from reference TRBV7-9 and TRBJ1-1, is DTGVSQNPRHKITKRGQNVTFRCDPISEHNRLYWYRQTLGQGPEFLTYFQNEAQLEKSRLLSDRFSAERPKGSFSTLEIQRTEQGDSAMYLCASSFGQGARDTEAFFGQGTRLTVV.

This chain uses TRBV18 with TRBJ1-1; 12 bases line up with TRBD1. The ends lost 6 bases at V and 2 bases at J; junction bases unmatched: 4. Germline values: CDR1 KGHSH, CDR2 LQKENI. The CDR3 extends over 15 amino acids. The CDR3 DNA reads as TGTGCCAGCTCGGGGGACAGGGGGCGAAACACTGAAGCTTTCTTT. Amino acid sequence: CASSGDRGRNTEAFF.

The CDR3 region is CASRTLQPNGYTF. CDR3 nucleotides: TGTGCCAGCAGGACCCTACAGCCGAATGGCTACACCTTC. The V gene is TRBV6-1, the J gene TRBJ1-2; D call uncertain. The CDR3 extends over 13 amino acids. Trimming stripped 6 bases from V and 6 bases from J, with 14 bases between. In germline, CDR1 is MNHNS, CDR2 SASEGT.

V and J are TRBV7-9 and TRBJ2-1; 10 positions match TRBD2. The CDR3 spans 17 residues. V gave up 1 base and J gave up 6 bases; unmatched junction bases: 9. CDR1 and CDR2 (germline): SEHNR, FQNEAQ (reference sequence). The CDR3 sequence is CASSLEGASGRSNEQFF. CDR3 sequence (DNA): TGTGCCAGCAGCTTAGAGGGGGCTAGCGGGAGAAGCAATGAGCAGTTCTTC. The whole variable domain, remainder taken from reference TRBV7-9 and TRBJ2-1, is DTGVSQNPRHKITKRGQNVTFRCDPISEHNRLYWYRQTLGQGPEFLTYFQNEAQLEKSRLLSDRFSAERPKGSFSTLEIQRTEQGDSAMYLCASSLEGASGRSNEQFFGPGTRLTVL.

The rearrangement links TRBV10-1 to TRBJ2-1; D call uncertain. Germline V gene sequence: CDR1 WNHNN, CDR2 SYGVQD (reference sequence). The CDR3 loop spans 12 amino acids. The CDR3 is CDGERFYNEQFF. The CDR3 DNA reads TGCGACGGAGAGAGGTTCTACAATGAGCAGTTCTTC.

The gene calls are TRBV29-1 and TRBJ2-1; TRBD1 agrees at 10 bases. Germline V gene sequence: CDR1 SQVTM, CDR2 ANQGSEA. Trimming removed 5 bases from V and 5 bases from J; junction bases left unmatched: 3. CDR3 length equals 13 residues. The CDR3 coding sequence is TGCAGCGTTACGGGACAGGGGAACAATGAGCAGTTCTTC. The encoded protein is CSVTGQGNNEQFF.

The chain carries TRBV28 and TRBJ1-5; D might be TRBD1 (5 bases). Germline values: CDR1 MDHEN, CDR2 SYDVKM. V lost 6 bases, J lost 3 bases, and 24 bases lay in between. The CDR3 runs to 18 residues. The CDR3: CASSNLGGWLKDNQPQHF. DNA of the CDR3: TGTGCCAGCAGCAACTTGGGGGGGTGGTTGAAGGACAATCAGCCCCAGCATTTT. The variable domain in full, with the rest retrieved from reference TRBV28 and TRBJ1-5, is DVKVTQSSRYLVKRTGEKVFLECVQDMDHENMFWYRQDPGLGLRLIYFSYDVKMKEKGDIPEGYSVSREKKERFSLILESASTNQTSMYLCASSNLGGWLKDNQPQHFGDGTRLSIL.

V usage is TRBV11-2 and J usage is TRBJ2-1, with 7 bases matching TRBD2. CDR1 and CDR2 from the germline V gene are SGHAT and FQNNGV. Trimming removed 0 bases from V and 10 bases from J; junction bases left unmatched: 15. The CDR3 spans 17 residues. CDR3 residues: CASSLEWGETSPGEQFF. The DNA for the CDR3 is TGTGCCAGCAGCTTAGAGTGGGGCGAGACTAGCCCTGGCGAGCAGTTCTTC.

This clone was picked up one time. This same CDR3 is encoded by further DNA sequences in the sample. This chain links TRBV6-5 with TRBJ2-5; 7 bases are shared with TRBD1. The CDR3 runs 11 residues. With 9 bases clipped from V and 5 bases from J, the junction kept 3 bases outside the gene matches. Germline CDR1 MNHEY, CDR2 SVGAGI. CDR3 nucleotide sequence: TGTGCCAGTTCACAGGGGGAGACCCAGTACTTC. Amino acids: CASSQGETQYF.

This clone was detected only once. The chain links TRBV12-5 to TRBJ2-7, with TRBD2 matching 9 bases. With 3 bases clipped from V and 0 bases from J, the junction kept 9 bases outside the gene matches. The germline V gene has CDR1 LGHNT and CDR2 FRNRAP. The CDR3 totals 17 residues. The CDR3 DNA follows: TGTGCTAGTGGTTTCCCCGAGGAGCGGGGGGCCTCCTACGAGCAGTACTTC. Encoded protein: CASGFPEERGASYEQYF.

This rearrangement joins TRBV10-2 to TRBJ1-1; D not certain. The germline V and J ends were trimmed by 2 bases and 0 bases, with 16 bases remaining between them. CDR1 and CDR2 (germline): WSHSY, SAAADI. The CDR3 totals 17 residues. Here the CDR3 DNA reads TGCGCCAGCAGTGAGGGTCCAATGGGTTGGATGAACACTGAAGCTTTCTTT. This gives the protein CASSEGPMGWMNTEAFF.